This TCR beta chain emerged from a study of CD8 T cells in ankylosing spondylitis. General study findings and limits: Clones tied to disease were said to be significantly enriched in matched ankylosing spondylitis synovial fluid. Seemingly characteristic of ankylosing spondylitis blood was a TCR beta motif consisting of about 8 highly homologous variants. There were earlier reports of some motif variants in reactive arthritis synovial fluid and blood.

This clonotype was counted ten times or more. Its antigen is still unknown. Trimming took off 4 bases at V and 10 bases at J, with 14 bases between the two ends. The germline gives CDR1 KGHDR, CDR2 SFDVKD. This CDR3 comprises 13 residues. As the method for making TCR beta libraries, quantitative 5'-RACE with molecular barcodes was used. One entry per CDR3 protein, called by TCRdb with MiXCR from the 5' RACE reads. The sample holds about 92,000 distinct CDR3 sequences, roughly 9.6% seen once. The sequence derives from a male donor with ankylosing spondylitis or in good health (not recorded which). Material for sequencing was blood, either unsorted or a sorted T cell fraction (not recorded which). V usage is TRBV24-1 and J usage is TRBJ2-3, with a weak D call TRBD2 (5 bases). CDR3 in DNA: TGTGCCACCAGTGAGGACTCCGGCGAAGCGCAGTATTTT. Translating gives CATSEDSGEAQYF.